Below are 16 T cell receptor beta chains sequenced from a single sample in a study of shared clonotypes between healthy human individuals. TCRdb's copy holds only in-frame clones and misses some; the assay was immunoSEQ multiplex PCR. Of some 2,000,000 clones listed, almost 96% are singletons. Input material: naive CD4+ T cells sorted from blood. As for subset: CD45RA+ positively selected. The source of these receptors is a man aged 18-30 years in good health.

The chain uses TRBV5-4 and TRBJ1-1, with D maybe TRBD1 (6 bases). This CDR3 has 17 residues. Trimming took off 0 bases at V and 1 base at J, with 16 bases between the two ends. CDR1 and CDR2 (germline): SGHNT, YYREEE (reference sequence). The CDR3 nucleotides read TGTGCCAGCAGCTTGGGAGTACAGGGATCGGGGAACACTGAAGCTTTCTTT. Translated, it gives CASSLGVQGSGNTEAFF. The full variable domain, in which reference TRBV5-4 and TRBJ1-1 provide the parts outside the CDR3, is ETGVTQSPTHLIKTRGQQVTLRCSSQSGHNTVSWYQQALGQGPQFIFQYYREEENGRGNFPPRFSGLQFPNYSSELNVNALELDDSALYLCASSLGVQGSGNTEAFFGQGTRLTVV.

As for this clone: Within the sample, other DNA sequences also encode this same CDR3. This chain links TRBV6-5 with TRBJ1-6; D not resolved. V was trimmed by 0 bases and J by 1 base, leaving 7 bases between them. Germline V gene lookup returns CDR1 MNHEY and CDR2 SVGAGI. The CDR3 has 16 residues. The CDR3 sequence: CASSYSQQSYNSPLHF. CDR3 DNA: TGTGCCAGCAGTTACTCGCAACAGTCCTATAATTCACCCCTCCACTTT.

This chain joins TRBV12-5 and TRBJ2-1, with D hard to call. CDR3 length: 16 residues. Trimming shortened V by 7 bases and J by 9 bases, and 25 bases separated the two germline ends. Germline loops: CDR1 LGHNT, CDR2 FRNRAP. Here the CDR3 reads CASDLDAPLPTVEQFF. Written as DNA, the CDR3 is TGTGCTAGTGATCTCGACGCTCCTCTCCCAACAGTTGAGCAGTTCTTC. Full variable domain (missing parts from reference TRBV12-5 and TRBJ2-1): DARVTQTPRHKVTEMGQEVTMRCQPILGHNTVFWYRQTMMQGLELLAYFRNRAPLDDSGMPKDRFSAEMPDATLATLKIQPSEPRDSAVYFCASDLDAPLPTVEQFFGPGTRLTVL.

Comment on this clone: The junction and the germline gene differ at one end; a read error may be behind it. The genes are TRBV9 and TRBJ2-1; weak D call: TRBD2 (6 bases). Germline lookup yields CDR1 SGDLS and CDR2 YYNGEE. The CDR3 totals 14 residues. CDR3 amino acids: CASSYRDSNNEQFF. In nucleotides, the CDR3 is TGTGCCAGCAGTTACCGGGACTCCAACAATGAGCAGTTCTTC.

The V call is TRBV7-2, the J call TRBJ2-2; 10 bases agree with TRBD2. V shed 3 bases and J 4 bases; nucleotides not matched to a gene: 11. The CDR3 length is 18 residues. Germline V gene data show CDR1 as SGHTA and CDR2 as FQGNSA. CDR3 amino acids: CASSFTLLAGVSTGELFF. The DNA for the CDR3 is TGTGCCAGCAGCTTCACCCTGCTAGCGGGAGTTAGCACCGGGGAGCTGTTTTTT.

The table lists this clone with a count of one. The chain joins TRBV9 to TRBJ2-3; D not certain. CDR3 length: 16 residues. Germline CDR1 and CDR2: SGDLS and YYNGEE. Deletions cut 0 bases from V and 2 bases from J, with 13 bases between. Here the CDR3 DNA reads TGTGCCAGCAGCGTAGAGGGATGGGCCACCACAGATACGCAGTATTTT. The encoded protein is CASSVEGWATTDTQYF. The variable domain in full, completed from reference TRBV9 and TRBJ2-3, reads DSGVTQTPKHLITATGQRVTLRCSPRSGDLSVYWYQQSLDQGLQFLIQYYNGEERAKGNILERFSAQQFPDLHSELNLSSLELGDSALYFCASSVEGWATTDTQYFGPGTRLTVL.

This clone was recorded only once. The sample holds other DNA sequences that translate to the same CDR3. The J gene is TRBJ2-5, the V gene TRBV6-1; perhaps TRBD1 as D (5 bases). Germline V lookup: CDR1 MNHNS, CDR2 SASEGT. V was pared by 2 bases and J by 4 bases, with 11 bases between. The CDR3 contains 14 residues. This CDR3 reads CASSESQGRETQYF. CDR3 nucleotide sequence: TGTGCCAGCAGTGAAAGCCAGGGTAGAGAGACCCAGTACTTC.

V and J are TRBV19 and TRBJ1-2; D is uncertain. Trimming took off 3 bases at V and 3 bases at J, with 8 bases between the two ends. The CDR3 has 13 residues. Germline values: CDR1 LNHDA, CDR2 SQIVND (reference sequence). CDR3 residues: CASSMAGDYGYTF. The CDR3 coding sequence is TGTGCCAGTAGTATGGCCGGTGACTATGGCTACACCTTC. Looking up the rest from reference TRBV19 and TRBJ1-2 gives the full variable domain: DGGITQSPKYLFRKEGQNVTLSCEQNLNHDAMYWYRQDPGQGLRLIYYSQIVNDFQKGDIAEGYSVSREKKESFPLTVTSAQKNPTAFYLCASSMAGDYGYTFGSGTRLTVV.

The J gene is TRBJ2-5, the V gene TRBV7-2; 11 bases match TRBD2. The CDR3 totals 15 residues. The germline V gene encodes CDR1 SGHTA and CDR2 FQGNSA. V dropped 5 bases and J dropped 5; count of bases not matched to a gene: 7. CDR3 amino acids: CASSLTSGTWETQYF. CDR3 coding DNA: TGTGCCAGCAGCCTGACTAGCGGGACGTGGGAGACCCAGTACTTC.

This chain joins TRBV7-2 and TRBJ1-1; D is unclear. V lost 5 bases to trimming and J lost 1 base, with 14 bases between them. Germline CDR1 is SGHTA and CDR2 is FQGNSA. CDR3 length equals 15 residues. The CDR3 nucleotides read TGTGCCAGCAGCCTAAACACAAACAAGAACACTGAAGCTTTCTTT. Translating it yields CASSLNTNKNTEAFF.

The V gene is TRBV5-4, the J gene TRBJ2-1, with D uncertain. Germline assignment: CDR1 SGHNT and CDR2 YYREEE (reference sequence). V shed 0 bases and J shed 0 bases, with 7 bases lying between them. The CDR3 is 15 residues long. In DNA, the CDR3 is TGTGCCAGCAGCTTGGATCTGATCTCCTACAATGAGCAGTTCTTC. This sequence encodes CASSLDLISYNEQFF.

The chain couples TRBV27 to TRBJ1-1; D not resolved. Trimming shortened V by 3 bases and J by 4 bases, and 9 bases separated the two germline ends. CDR3 size: 13 residues. CDR1 and CDR2 (germline): MNHEY, SMNVEV (reference sequence). CDR3: CASSLRRTTEAFF. CDR3 nucleotides: TGTGCCAGCAGTTTGAGGCGGACCACTGAAGCTTTCTTT.

This clone has just one count. V usage is TRBV11-3 and J usage is TRBJ1-1; D might be TRBD1 (5 bases). CDR3 length: 13 amino acids. The V and J ends lost 0 bases and 7 bases respectively, with 9 bases between them. Per germline, CDR1 SGHNT and CDR2 YENEEA. In DNA form, the CDR3 reads TGTGCCAGCAGCTTAGATGGGGCGGGTGAAGCTTTCTTT. Its translation: CASSLDGAGEAFF.

V gene TRBV18 combines with J gene TRBJ1-2; D remains ambiguous. Germline CDR1 and CDR2: KGHSH and LQKENI. CDR3 length equals 13 residues. V lost 0 bases and J 4 bases, leaving 6 bases between the germline ends. Here the CDR3 reads CASSPPSRYGYTF. The DNA for the CDR3 is TGTGCCAGCTCACCACCCAGCCGCTATGGCTACACCTTC.

This sequence joins TRBV5-1 and TRBJ2-3, with a tentative D call TRBD1 (6 bases). The CDR3 extends over 14 amino acids. CDR1 is SGHRS, CDR2 YFSETQ, per germline. Trimming removed 4 bases from V and 6 bases from J, with 15 bases in between. This CDR3 reads CASSAGQPGDTQYF. CDR3 DNA: TGCGCCAGCAGCGCCGGACAGCCCGGTGATACGCAGTATTTT.

The V gene is TRBV2, the J gene TRBJ2-1; TRBD2 is a possible D gene (5 bases). CDR1 and CDR2 from the germline V gene are SNHLY and FYNNEI. This CDR3 spans 15 amino acids. V was trimmed by 3 bases and J by 6 bases, leaving 15 bases between them. DNA for the CDR3: TGTGCCAGCAGTGAGTACCGGGGTTACTTCAATGAGCAGTTCTTC. Translated, it gives CASSEYRGYFNEQFF.